This T cell receptor (beta chain) appears in the sequencing data of a study of technical replicates of blood from a handful of donors. CDR3 size: 13 residues. Germline values: CDR1 SGHTA, CDR2 FQGNSA. V lost 0 bases to trimming and J lost 7 bases, with 9 bases between them. The data were produced by immunoSEQ multiplex PCR, yet TCRdb's version contains in-frame clones alone and is incomplete. The table has about 62,000 clones, just under 90% seen once. The sequenced sample was PBMCs. This sequence joins TRBV7-2 and TRBJ2-5; D possibly corresponds to TRBD2 (5 bases). The TCR comes from a human donor in good health. Some clones in this sample may be carry-over from other donors' samples. DNA of the CDR3: TGTGCCAGCAGCTTAGCGGACTCGACGACCCAGTACTTC. Translated: CASSLADSTTQYF.